A single sample gave rise to the 14 T cell receptor beta chains below, sequenced in a study of T cell responses to AZD1222 COVID-19 vaccine (dated by TCRdb to the early 2020s). What the time point label conveys for this sample: baseline before first vaccination. Receptors were amplified or captured by the immunoSEQ multiplex PCR assay. As stored in TCRdb, this immuneACCESS dataset retains in-frame rearrangements with V and J assigned. A fraction of the clones does not appear; measured against another copy, unresolved V genes explain less than half of the discrepancy, and the remainder lacks a known reason. The sample includes about 150,000 clones, with approximately 89% observed a single time. The ten largest make up 4% to 5.5% of the sample. The sample was peripheral blood, taken on day 0 of AZD1222 vaccination. The receptor source for this set is an adult in good health.

The CDR3 reads CASSIRANYGYTF. The CDR3 region has the DNA TGTGCCAGCAGCATCAGAGCTAACTATGGCTACACCTTC. This sequence joins TRBV11-2 and TRBJ1-2; no clear D. CDR1 is SGHAT, CDR2 FQNNGV, per germline. Trimming cost V 5 bases and J 0 bases, with 7 bases left between them. The CDR3 totals 13 residues.

The chain has TRBV10-2 and TRBJ2-6, with 11 bases matching TRBD2. CDR3 length equals 19 residues. The V gene's germline CDR1 is WSHSY and CDR2 SAAADI. V was pared by 4 bases and J by 3 bases, with 11 bases of the junction left unmatched. Here the CDR3 reads CASSGLAGGGSGGANVLTF. The CDR3 DNA sequence: TGCGCCAGCAGTGGGTTAGCGGGAGGGGGGTCTGGTGGGGCCAACGTCCTGACTTTC.

This clone has just one count. The rearrangement joins TRBV11-2 to TRBJ2-2; no reliable D call. This CDR3 comprises 17 residues. Trimming removed 0 bases from V and 1 base from J, with 12 bases in between. Germline V gene data show CDR1 as SGHAT and CDR2 as FQNNGV. For the CDR3, the DNA is TGTGCCAGCAGCTTAGATCCAGGCAGTAAGAACACCGGGGAGCTGTTTTTT. As protein: CASSLDPGSKNTGELFF.

The chain recombines TRBV2 with TRBJ1-2; 7 bases fit TRBD1. J gave up 1 base and V 6 bases, and 14 bases lay outside the gene matches. The CDR3 spans 17 residues. Per germline, CDR1 SNHLY and CDR2 FYNNEI. The CDR3 loop is CASRTQGNGGSNYGYTF. DNA of the CDR3: TGTGCCAGCAGGACACAGGGGAACGGAGGGAGTAACTATGGCTACACCTTC.

This chain uses TRBV5-1 with TRBJ2-3; the D gene is possibly TRBD1 (5 bases). This CDR3 contains 15 residues. The V and J ends lost 0 bases and 2 bases respectively, with 10 bases between them. The germline V gene encodes CDR1 SGHRS and CDR2 YFSETQ. CDR3 sequence: CASSLEDSYTDTQYF. DNA for the CDR3: TGCGCCAGCAGCTTGGAAGACAGCTACACAGATACGCAGTATTTT.

The J gene is TRBJ1-3, the V gene TRBV4-2; D remains unclear. V lost 1 base to trimming and J lost 2 bases, with 9 bases between them. The CDR3 has 15 residues. CDR1 is LGHNA, CDR2 YNFKEQ, per germline. CDR3 sequence: CASSQAASTGNTIYF. The CDR3 nucleotides read TGTGCCAGCAGCCAAGCGGCCAGCACTGGAAACACCATATATTTT.

This clone was recorded only once. The chain has TRBV20-1 and TRBJ2-3; D call uncertain. In germline, CDR1 is DFQATT, CDR2 SNEGSKA (reference sequence). V was cut by 3 bases and J by 0 bases, with 10 bases left in between. The CDR3 loop spans 14 amino acids. CDR3 in amino acids: CSASRAGSTDTQYF. CDR3 coding DNA: TGCAGTGCTAGTCGGGCCGGGAGCACAGATACGCAGTATTTT.

The chain couples TRBV5-4 to TRBJ2-2; a weak D match, TRBD1 (6 bases). V lost 3 bases to trimming and J lost 8 bases, with 14 bases between them. The germline V gene has CDR1 SGHNT and CDR2 YYREEE (reference sequence). The CDR3 has 14 residues. Here the CDR3 reads CASSSQGRFGELFF. The DNA of the CDR3 is TGTGCCAGCAGCTCACAGGGACGATTTGGGGAGCTGTTTTTT.

This clone was recorded a few times. The chain has TRBV7-2 and TRBJ2-3; TRBD2 aligns across 8 bases. From germline, CDR1 is SGHTA and CDR2 FQGNSA. V lost 9 bases to trimming and J lost 2 bases; unmatched junction nucleotides: 4. The CDR3 is made up of 13 amino acids. In DNA, the CDR3 is TGTGCCAGTCGGGAGGGACCCACAGATACGCAGTATTTT. This sequence encodes CASREGPTDTQYF.

The V and J genes are TRBV7-6 and TRBJ1-1; 9 positions match TRBD1. The V segment lost 1 base and the J segment 0 bases; nucleotides outside the gene matches: 12. The V gene's germline CDR1 is SGHVS and CDR2 FNYEAQ. This CDR3 is built from 19 residues. This CDR3 reads CASSLEPMKRTGVNTEAFF. The DNA for the CDR3 is TGTGCCAGCAGCTTAGAACCGATGAAACGGACAGGGGTGAACACTGAAGCTTTCTTT.

CDR3 DNA sequence: TGTGCCAGTAGTATGCGCCCGACCGGGAGGACTGAAGCTTTCTTT. It yields the protein CASSMRPTGRTEAFF. The chain employs TRBV19 and TRBJ1-1; D not certain. CDR3 length equals 15 residues. V lost 3 bases and J 5 bases, leaving 16 bases between the germline ends. Germline V gene data show CDR1 as LNHDA and CDR2 as SQIVND (reference sequence).

The chain recombines TRBV18 with TRBJ1-1; TRBD1 aligns across 7 bases. Germline V gene sequence: CDR1 KGHSH, CDR2 LQKENI. With 2 bases clipped from V and 8 bases from J, the junction kept 5 bases outside the gene matches. This CDR3 is 13 amino acids long. The CDR3: CASSPWDRKEAFF. Written as DNA, the CDR3 is TGTGCCAGCTCACCATGGGACAGAAAGGAAGCTTTCTTT.

This clone was counted once. The chain carries TRBV28 and TRBJ2-1; 8 bases map to TRBD2. V was pared by 7 bases and J by 4 bases, with 6 bases of the junction left unmatched. Germline loops: CDR1 MDHEN, CDR2 SYDVKM. The CDR3 loop spans 14 amino acids. CDR3 sequence: CASILAGKYNEQFF. CDR3 DNA: TGTGCCAGCATATTAGCGGGAAAGTACAATGAGCAGTTCTTC. Full variable domain (rest looked up from reference TRBV28 and TRBJ2-1): DVKVTQSSRYLVKRTGEKVFLECVQDMDHENMFWYRQDPGLGLRLIYFSYDVKMKEKGDIPEGYSVSREKKERFSLILESASTNQTSMYLCASILAGKYNEQFFGPGTRLTVL.

V gene TRBV4-1 combines with J gene TRBJ2-2; weak D call: TRBD1 (6 bases). CDR1 and CDR2 from the germline V gene are MGHRA and YSYEKL. V dropped 4 bases and J dropped 0 bases, with 12 bases sitting between them. The CDR3 runs to 16 residues. As DNA, the CDR3 is TGCGCCAGCAGCCCACCGGGACACACGAACACCGGGGAGCTGTTTTTT. Translated: CASSPPGHTNTGELFF.